Listed below are T cell receptor beta chains from one sample, sequenced in a study of shared clonotypes between healthy human individuals. Profiled with immunoSEQ multiplex PCR; TCRdb holds only in-frame clones, not every one. The table shows about 700,000 clones, with roughly 94% occurring only once. Sequences were obtained from naive CD8+ T cells sorted from blood. Receptor source: a man aged 30 to 39 in good health. CDR3s include the opening cysteine and the closing phenylalanine or tryptophan. A D gene is named only where the DNA matches it firmly. Rows may omit the clone size; those that give it use once, few, many or a size class.

CDR3nt,CDR3aa,j_gene,v_gene,abundance,d_gene,len
TGTGCCAGCAGCCATCGGACAGGGACCGGGGAGCTGTTTTTT,CASSHRTGTGELFF,TRBJ2-2,TRBV7-9,NA,TRBD1,14
TGTGCCAGCAGGGTGGGACTAGCGGGAGACCGGTCCAATGAGCAGTTCTTC,CASRVGLAGDRSNEQFF,TRBJ2-1,TRBV7-9,NA,TRBD2,17
TGTGCCAGCAGCTTAGCTCAGGGTGGACCCCTGGAGCAGTACTTC,CASSLAQGGPLEQYF,TRBJ2-7,TRBV13,once,NA,15
TGCGCCAGCAGCTTGGAACGGGACTCCTATGGCTACACCTTC,CASSLERDSYGYTF,TRBJ1-2,TRBV5-1,NA,NA,14
TGTGCCAGCAGCAGAGTTATCGGGACTAGCGGTGATAGCTCCTACAATGAGCAGTTCTTC,CASSRVIGTSGDSSYNEQFF,TRBJ2-1,TRBV21-1,once,NA,20
TGTGCCAGCTCCCTAGCGGATAACACCGGGGAGCTGTTTTTT,CASSLADNTGELFF,TRBJ2-2,TRBV7-9,NA,TRBD2,14
TGTGCCAGCAGTCCAGGTTCTGGGGCCAACGTCCTGACTTTC,CASSPGSGANVLTF,TRBJ2-6,TRBV27,NA,NA,14
TGTGCCAGTAGTATAGTGGGACAGGGGCCTTATAGCAATCAGCCCCAGCATTTT,CASSIVGQGPYSNQPQHF,TRBJ1-5,TRBV19,NA,TRBD1,18
TGTGCCAGCAAAGTGAATCGGGAGCAGTTCTTC,CASKVNREQFF,TRBJ2-1,TRBV27,NA,NA,11
TGTGCCAGCAGCCGGCCCGGGGAGACCCAGTACTTC,CASSRPGETQYF,TRBJ2-5,TRBV27,NA,NA,12
TGTGCCAGCAGCGGATCCTCCCAGGGCAATGAGCAGTTCTTC,CASSGSSQGNEQFF,TRBJ2-1,TRBV9,NA,NA,14
TGTGCCAGCAGTTGGACACCGGGGGACCGAAACACTGAAGCTTTCTTT,CASSWTPGDRNTEAFF,TRBJ1-1,TRBV6-5,NA,NA,16
TGTGCCAGTAGATTAGACGGATATAGCAATCAGCCCCAGCATTTT,CASRLDGYSNQPQHF,TRBJ1-5,TRBV19,NA,NA,15
TGTGCCAGCAGTTACACGGACAGGGGGCAGCGTGTGCAGTACTTC,CASSYTDRGQRVQYF,TRBJ2-7,TRBV6-5,NA,TRBD1,15
TGTGCCAGCAGTTTATCCCCCGGCTACACCTTC,CASSLSPGYTF,TRBJ1-2,TRBV27,NA,NA,11
TGTGCCAGCAGCTTTTGGGGAGAAGGCTACAATGAGCAGTTCTTC,CASSFWGEGYNEQFF,TRBJ2-1,TRBV5-8,once,NA,15
TGTGCCAGTAGGTCTAGCGCAAACCCCTCCTACGAGCAGTACTTC,CASRSSANPSYEQYF,TRBJ2-7,TRBV19,NA,NA,15
TGCGCCAGCAGCTTGATTAGCGGGAGTGGGTACGAGCAGTACTTC,CASSLISGSGYEQYF,TRBJ2-7,TRBV5-1,NA,TRBD2,15
TGTGCCAGCAGTTTGGCAGGTGCCTACGAGCAGTACTTC,CASSLAGAYEQYF,TRBJ2-7,TRBV27,NA,NA,13
TGCAGCGTTCTGCTCGCCCACAAGGAGACAGATACGCAGTATTTT,CSVLLAHKETDTQYF,TRBJ2-3,TRBV29-1,NA,NA,15
TGTGCCAGCAGTGAATATTTCGGAAGCACAGATACGCAGTATTTT,CASSEYFGSTDTQYF,TRBJ2-3,TRBV25-1,NA,NA,15
TGCGCCAGCAGCTGGACCGACTACAATGAGCAGTTCTTC,CASSWTDYNEQFF,TRBJ2-1,TRBV5-1,NA,NA,13
TGTGCCAGCAGTGTGAGAAGCGGGATCGAGATCTCCTACGAGCAGTACTTC,CASSVRSGIEISYEQYF,TRBJ2-7,TRBV28,NA,TRBD2,17
TGCGCCAGCAGCCAAGTCTTCGGGGACAGGGCCTACAATGAGCAGTTCTTC,CASSQVFGDRAYNEQFF,TRBJ2-1,TRBV4-1,NA,TRBD1,17
TGCGCCAGCAGCTTCACGCGCGGGACTCCCCTATTCTACGAGCAGTACTTC,CASSFTRGTPLFYEQYF,TRBJ2-7,TRBV5-1,NA,NA,17
TGTGCCAGCAGTCCAATCAGACCGGGACAGGGGGGAGAGACCCAGTACTTC,CASSPIRPGQGGETQYF,TRBJ2-5,TRBV27,NA,TRBD1,17
TGTGCCAGCAGCCGGGGAGGGGAGACCCAGTACTTC,CASSRGGETQYF,TRBJ2-5,TRBV11-3,NA,TRBD2,12
TGTGCCAGCTCACCACCTGGCGGGAGAGGCACAGATACGCAGTATTTT,CASSPPGGRGTDTQYF,TRBJ2-3,TRBV18,NA,TRBD2,16
TGTGCCAGCAGCGAGGACCCGCACGGGGAGCTGTTTTTT,CASSEDPHGELFF,TRBJ2-2,TRBV7-3,NA,NA,13
TGTGCCAGCAGCCCCCGGGCGACAGTTGAAGCTTTCTTT,CASSPRATVEAFF,TRBJ1-1,TRBV7-2,NA,NA,13
TGTGCCAGCAGCGGACGGGGCTTAAACACCGGGGAGCTGTTTTTT,CASSGRGLNTGELFF,TRBJ2-2,TRBV7-8,once,NA,15
TGCGCCAGCAGCCTCGACAGCGGGAGTCCAAACAATGAGCAGTTCTTC,CASSLDSGSPNNEQFF,TRBJ2-1,TRBV4-3,NA,TRBD2,16
TGTGCCAGCAGCCAGACTAACTCCTACAATGAGCAGTTCTTC,CASSQTNSYNEQFF,TRBJ2-1,TRBV7-2,NA,NA,14
TGTGCCAGTAGCTCCCTGGAGGGGACAGGGTCTCCTGGGGCCAACGTCCTGACTTTC,CASSSLEGTGSPGANVLTF,TRBJ2-6,TRBV19,NA,TRBD1,19
TGTGCCAGTAGGGACAAGAGCTCCTACGAGCAGTACTTC,CASRDKSSYEQYF,TRBJ2-7,TRBV19,NA,NA,13
TGCGCCAGCAGCCAAGTCGCCCGCGCTAGCCCCGGGGAGCTGTTTTTT,CASSQVARASPGELFF,TRBJ2-2,TRBV4-3,NA,NA,16
TGTGCCAGCAGCTACTACCCCGGGCAGAGCTACGAGCAGTACTTC,CASSYYPGQSYEQYF,TRBJ2-7,TRBV7-3,NA,NA,15
TGTGCCAGCAGACCGGGACAGACCTACGAGCAGTACTTC,CASRPGQTYEQYF,TRBJ2-7,TRBV28,NA,TRBD1,13